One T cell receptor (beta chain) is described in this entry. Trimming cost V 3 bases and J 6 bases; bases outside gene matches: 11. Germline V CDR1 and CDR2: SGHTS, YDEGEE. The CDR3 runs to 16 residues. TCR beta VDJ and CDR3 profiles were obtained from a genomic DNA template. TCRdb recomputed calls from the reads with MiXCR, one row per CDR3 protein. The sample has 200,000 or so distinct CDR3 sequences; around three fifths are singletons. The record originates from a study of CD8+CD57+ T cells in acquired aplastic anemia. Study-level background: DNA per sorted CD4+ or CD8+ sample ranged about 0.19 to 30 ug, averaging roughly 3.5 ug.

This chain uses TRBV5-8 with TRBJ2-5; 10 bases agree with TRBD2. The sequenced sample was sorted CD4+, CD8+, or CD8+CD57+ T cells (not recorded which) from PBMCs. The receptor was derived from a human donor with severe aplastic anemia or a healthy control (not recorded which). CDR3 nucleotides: TGTGCCAGCAGCTCCTTCCGAGCGGGGGGGCTTAAGACCCAGTACTTC. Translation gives CASSSFRAGGLKTQYF. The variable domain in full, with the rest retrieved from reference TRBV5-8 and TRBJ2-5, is EAGVTQSPTHLIKTRGQQATLRCSPISGHTSVYWYQQALGLGLQFLLWYDEGEERNRGNFPPRFSGRQFPNYSSELNVNALELEDSALYLCASSSFRAGGLKTQYFGPGTRLLVL.